This TCR beta chain was retrieved from a study of siplizumab effects on memory and regulatory T cells. Findings and limits, study-wide: A naive or memory phenotype could not be assigned to roughly 80-95% of the proliferating CD4+ or CD8+ clones. Mappable alloreactive CD4+ clones were on average around 70% Treg-derived with siplizumab, about 29% in controls.

Profiling relied on immunoSEQ multiplex PCR, and the TCRdb table lists in-frame clones only, not all of them. The profile covers 100,000 or so clones, with 75% to 95% appearing a single time and about 0.15% taken by the ten largest. CDR3 length: 15 amino acids. The germline V gene encodes CDR1 MDHEN and CDR2 SYDVKM. The V gene end was trimmed by 6 bases and the J gene end by 7 bases; junction bases not matched to a gene: 10. Concerning this clone: Its specificity is not known.

This rearrangement joins TRBV28 to TRBJ1-5; 9 bases are shared with TRBD1. The origin of this receptor is a human donor in good health. The sample taken for sequencing was CD4+ T cells sorted from blood. The CDR3 loop reads CASSRTGTGNQPQHF. CDR3 DNA sequence: TGTGCCAGCAGCCGTACCGGGACAGGGAACCAGCCCCAGCATTTT.